A selection of T cell receptor beta chains follows, all from one sample in a study of T-cell memory formation after mild COVID-19. One entry per CDR3 protein results from TCRdb running MiXCR on the 5' RACE reads. The sample records 200,000 to 300,000 distinct CDR3 sequences, over 8.5% being singletons. The sequencing input was PBMCs or a T cell subset sorted from them (not recorded which). The receptors come from a man between 18 and 29 years old who had mild COVID-19 (a few samples of this study predate the infection). Cell type and time point are not known. The CDR3 runs from the conserved cysteine through the conserved F or W. Fields, in order: J gene, clone size, D gene, V gene, CDR3 DNA, CDR3 protein. The D gene is left open where the match is weak. Clone size is not always given. Where it is, it says once, few, many or a class for expanded clones.

J: TRBJ2-7; size: -; D: -; V: TRBV12-3/TRBV12-4; DNA: TGTGCCAGCAGTTTAGGCCAGGGCCACGAGCAGTACTTC; CDR3: CASSLGQGHEQYF
J: TRBJ1-2; size: -; D: -; V: TRBV11-2; DNA: TGTGCCAGCAGCTTAGCGGGCGTGGGCTATGGCTACACCTTC; CDR3: CASSLAGVGYGYTF
J: TRBJ2-7; size: many; D: -; V: TRBV5-1; DNA: TGCGCCAGCACCCTTGTATCGGGGCGCGAGCAGTACTTC; CDR3: CASTLVSGREQYF
J: TRBJ2-5; size: many; D: -; V: TRBV20-1; DNA: TGCAGTGCTAGAGATCGGGTTTTGGAGACCCAGTACTTC; CDR3: CSARDRVLETQYF
J: TRBJ2-1; size: many; D: -; V: TRBV12-3/TRBV12-4; DNA: TGTGCCACGATAAAGGACAGTTACAATGAGCAGTTCTTC; CDR3: CATIKDSYNEQFF
J: TRBJ2-1; size: many; D: TRBD2; V: TRBV12-3/TRBV12-4; DNA: TGTGCCAGCAGCTTCGGGACTAGCGGGGGGGCAGGTGAGCAGTTCTTC; CDR3: CASSFGTSGGAGEQFF
J: TRBJ2-2; size: few; D: -; V: TRBV7-9; DNA: TGTGCCAGCAGCACAACCGGAGGGTTCGGGGAGCTGTTTTTT; CDR3: CASSTTGGFGELFF
J: TRBJ2-1; size: many; D: TRBD2; V: TRBV5-1; DNA: TGCGCCAGCGGAACACCGGGACTAGCGACCTCCTACAATGAGCAGTTCTTC; CDR3: CASGTPGLATSYNEQFF
J: TRBJ2-7; size: -; D: TRBD2; V: TRBV7-2; DNA: TGTGCCAGCAGCCCCGCCGTAGGGACGGGGGGCGAGCAGTACTTC; CDR3: CASSPAVGTGGEQYF
J: TRBJ2-2; size: -; D: TRBD1; V: TRBV7-9; DNA: TGTGCCAGCAGGGGTCCGGGACAGGACAACACCGGGGAGCTGTTTTTT; CDR3: CASRGPGQDNTGELFF
J: TRBJ1-4; size: -; D: -; V: TRBV20-1; DNA: TGCAGTGCTGCGCTGAGGGACGAAAAACTGTTTTTT; CDR3: CSAALRDEKLFF
J: TRBJ1-6; size: few; D: TRBD1; V: TRBV28; DNA: TGTGCCAGCAGTTTATGGGGCCCGGGACAGGTGAATTCACCCCTCCACTTT; CDR3: CASSLWGPGQVNSPLHF
J: TRBJ1-1; size: -; D: TRBD1; V: TRBV5-1; DNA: TGCGCCAGCAGCGGGACAGGGTTCAACACTGAAGCTTTCTTT; CDR3: CASSGTGFNTEAFF
J: TRBJ2-1; size: -; D: -; V: TRBV7-2; DNA: TGTGCCAGCAGGTACTTGTCCCGAGGCGCGGCTCATGAGCAGTTCTTC; CDR3: CASRYLSRGAAHEQFF
J: TRBJ2-5; size: -; D: -; V: TRBV6-2/TRBV6-3; DNA: TGTGCCAGCACTCCGATGAGCCCATCATCGGAATCAAGAGAGACCCAGTACTTC; CDR3: CASTPMSPSSESRETQYF
J: TRBJ1-1; size: few; D: -; V: TRBV7-9; DNA: TGTGCCAGCAGCTTAGCGCTCAAGGTGTTAGGGAACACTGAAGCTTTCTTT; CDR3: CASSLALKVLGNTEAFF
J: TRBJ2-2; size: few; D: TRBD2; V: TRBV6-1; DNA: TGTGCCAGCAGTGCCATCGGGGGGGCGAACACCGGGGAGCTGTTTTTT; CDR3: CASSAIGGANTGELFF
J: TRBJ2-1; size: many; D: -; V: TRBV4-3; DNA: TGCGCCAGCAGCCAAGAAGGGGCAGCGGACAATGAGCAGTTCTTC; CDR3: CASSQEGAADNEQFF
J: TRBJ2-7; size: few; D: TRBD2; V: TRBV4-2; DNA: TGTGCCAGCAGCCAAGTTAGCGGGGGGGCCGGGGTACACGAGCAGTACTTC; CDR3: CASSQVSGGAGVHEQYF
J: TRBJ1-1; size: -; D: -; V: TRBV18; DNA: TGTGCCAGCACGCAAGATTTGAACACTGAAGCTTTCTTT; CDR3: CASTQDLNTEAFF
J: TRBJ1-2; size: many; D: -; V: TRBV4-2; DNA: TGTGCCAGCAGCCAAGATCTGGTGGCTCTTAAAGCTAACTATGGCTACACCTTC; CDR3: CASSQDLVALKANYGYTF
J: TRBJ2-5; size: -; D: TRBD2; V: TRBV12-3/TRBV12-4; DNA: TGTGCCAGCAGTCCCTCGACTAGCGGGAAGTACTTC; CDR3: CASSPSTSGKYF
J: TRBJ2-2; size: few; D: -; V: TRBV5-1; DNA: TGCGCCAGCAGCCCCGGACAGCTACTGAACACCGGGGAGCTGTTTTTT; CDR3: CASSPGQLLNTGELFF
J: TRBJ2-3; size: -; D: -; V: TRBV5-1; DNA: TGCGCCAGCAGCTTGCCTAGCGCCACAGATACGCAGTATTTT; CDR3: CASSLPSATDTQYF
J: TRBJ2-7; size: -; D: -; V: TRBV6-2/TRBV6-3; DNA: TGTGCCAGCAGTCCCGGGACAAACTCCTACGAGCAGTACTTC; CDR3: CASSPGTNSYEQYF
J: TRBJ2-1; size: -; D: -; V: TRBV5-6; DNA: TGTGCCAGCAGAGGGGGGCTGAGCTCCTACAATGAGCAGTTCTTC; CDR3: CASRGGLSSYNEQFF
J: TRBJ1-4; size: -; D: -; V: TRBV20-1; DNA: TGCAGTGCTAGGGGTACAGGGCGTCAAGAGGAAAAACTGTTTTTT; CDR3: CSARGTGRQEEKLFF
J: TRBJ1-2; size: few; D: TRBD1; V: TRBV5-1; DNA: TGCGCCAGCAGCCTACCCTCTGACAGGGGCTTCTATGGCTACACCTTC; CDR3: CASSLPSDRGFYGYTF
J: TRBJ2-1; size: -; D: -; V: TRBV5-4; DNA: TGTGCCAGCAGCCGGGGACCAACCGAGGATGAGCAGTTCTTC; CDR3: CASSRGPTEDEQFF
J: TRBJ1-2; size: -; D: -; V: TRBV20-1; DNA: TGCAGTGCTCAGACAGGCCATTTCTATGGCTACACCTTC; CDR3: CSAQTGHFYGYTF
J: TRBJ1-4; size: -; D: -; V: TRBV5-1; DNA: TGCGCCACCTCCGACAGTCCTAATGAAAAACTGTTTTTT; CDR3: CATSDSPNEKLFF
J: TRBJ2-2; size: few; D: -; V: TRBV5-1; DNA: TGCGCCAGCAGCTTGAGGCTGGCGAACACCGGGGAGCTGTTTTTT; CDR3: CASSLRLANTGELFF
J: TRBJ1-5; size: few; D: -; V: TRBV4-1; DNA: TGCGCCAGCAGCCAAGCTATGGGATCTACCAATCAGCCCCAGCATTTT; CDR3: CASSQAMGSTNQPQHF
J: TRBJ1-5; size: many; D: -; V: TRBV4-2; DNA: TGTGCCAGCAGCCAAGAGAGGGGACAGCCCCAGCATTTT; CDR3: CASSQERGQPQHF
J: TRBJ2-1; size: few; D: -; V: TRBV4-2; DNA: TGTGCCAGCAGCCCTCGGCTCTCCTACAATGAGCAGTTCTTC; CDR3: CASSPRLSYNEQFF
J: TRBJ2-1; size: many; D: -; V: TRBV20-1; DNA: TGCAGTGCTAGGGAGTATGGCTCCTACAATGAGCAGTTCTTC; CDR3: CSAREYGSYNEQFF
J: TRBJ1-3; size: few; D: TRBD1; V: TRBV20-1; DNA: TGCAGTGCTCCTCAGGGGGGGTACGGGGGAAACACCATATATTTT; CDR3: CSAPQGGYGGNTIYF
J: TRBJ1-4; size: -; D: -; V: TRBV4-1; DNA: TGCGCCAGCAGCCAAGACCGTCAACACACAACTAATGAAAAACTGTTTTTT; CDR3: CASSQDRQHTTNEKLFF
J: TRBJ2-3; size: -; D: -; V: TRBV4-1; DNA: TGCGCCAGCAGCCAAGTTCCCGGGGAGGCAGATACGCAGTATTTT; CDR3: CASSQVPGEADTQYF
J: TRBJ2-2; size: few; D: -; V: TRBV25-1; DNA: TGTGCCAGCAGTGAATCCGGGATAAACACCGGGGAGCTGTTTTTT; CDR3: CASSESGINTGELFF
J: TRBJ2-1; size: -; D: TRBD2; V: TRBV5-1; DNA: TGCGCCAGCAGCTTTCTACCTAGCGGGGGGCTCAATGAGCAGTTCTTC; CDR3: CASSFLPSGGLNEQFF
J: TRBJ1-4; size: -; D: -; V: TRBV4-3; DNA: TGCGCCAGCAGCCGTTCCTCAGGGGCGCGTGAAAAACTGTTTTTT; CDR3: CASSRSSGAREKLFF
J: TRBJ1-5; size: -; D: -; V: TRBV6-2/TRBV6-3; DNA: TGTGCCAGCAATACTGCGAGTCATCAGCCCCAGCATTTT; CDR3: CASNTASHQPQHF
J: TRBJ1-1; size: many; D: TRBD1; V: TRBV5-1; DNA: TGCGCCAGCAGCTCCCTCTCTGGACAGGGCACTGAAGCTTTCTTT; CDR3: CASSSLSGQGTEAFF
J: TRBJ2-7; size: few; D: -; V: TRBV6-1; DNA: TGTGCCAGCATCACAGCCTACGAGCAGTACTTC; CDR3: CASITAYEQYF
J: TRBJ2-5; size: -; D: TRBD2; V: TRBV5-1; DNA: TGCGCCAGCAGCAGAGGACTAGCACAAGAGACCCAGTACTTC; CDR3: CASSRGLAQETQYF
J: TRBJ2-5; size: -; D: TRBD2; V: TRBV18; DNA: TGTGCCAGCTCACCGGAAGCTAGCGGGGGCTCGGGGACCCAGTACTTC; CDR3: CASSPEASGGSGTQYF
J: TRBJ2-1; size: -; D: -; V: TRBV20-1; DNA: TGCAGTGCTAGAGATCTCATAGTGGCGTTCGAGCAGTTCTTC; CDR3: CSARDLIVAFEQFF
J: TRBJ2-3; size: few; D: -; V: TRBV12-3/TRBV12-4; DNA: TGTGCCAGCAGAGGGGACGCAGATACGCAGTATTTT; CDR3: CASRGDADTQYF